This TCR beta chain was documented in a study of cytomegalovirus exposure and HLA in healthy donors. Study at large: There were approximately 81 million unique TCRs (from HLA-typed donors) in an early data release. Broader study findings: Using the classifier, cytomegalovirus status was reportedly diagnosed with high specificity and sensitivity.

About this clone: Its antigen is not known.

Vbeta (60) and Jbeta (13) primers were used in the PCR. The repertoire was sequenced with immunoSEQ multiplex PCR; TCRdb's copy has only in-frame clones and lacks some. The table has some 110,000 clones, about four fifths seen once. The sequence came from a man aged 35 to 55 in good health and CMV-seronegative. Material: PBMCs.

The CDR3 nucleotides read TGTGCCAGCAGTTCAGGGCCGGGACTAGCGACAGATACGCAGTATTTT. This sequence encodes CASSSGPGLATDTQYF. V and J are TRBV28 and TRBJ2-3; 10 bases align to TRBD2. The germline V gene has CDR1 MDHEN and CDR2 SYDVKM. Trimming at V came to 4 bases and at J to 3 bases, leaving 7 bases not matched to a gene. The CDR3 is 16 amino acids.